Presented here are 9 T cell receptor beta chains from one specimen sequenced in a study of blood T cell repertoires in COVID-19. Sequenced by immunoSEQ multiplex PCR; TCRdb stores in-frame clones only, minus some. The sample carries hundreds of thousands of clones, about nine tenths recorded once. The material sequenced was peripheral blood. Receptors originate from a woman younger than 45 with active or convalescent COVID-19.

V usage is TRBV15 and J usage is TRBJ2-7; D is ambiguous. The CDR3 extends over 16 amino acids. Trimming removed 3 bases at V and 0 bases at J, with 15 bases between. Germline V gene sequence: CDR1 LNHNV, CDR2 YYDKDF (reference sequence). CDR3 bases: TGTGCCACCAGCAGGCGGCAATGGGTCGACTCCTACGAGCAGTACTTC. It specifies CATSRRQWVDSYEQYF. The variable domain in full, completed from reference TRBV15 and TRBJ2-7, reads DAMVIQNPRYQVTQFGKPVTLSCSQTLNHNVMYWYQQKSSQAPKLLFHYYDKDFNNEADTPDNFQSRRPNTSFCFLDIRSPGLGDTAMYLCATSRRQWVDSYEQYFGPGTRLTVT.

This chain connects TRBV27 to TRBJ2-7, with 7 bases identical to TRBD2. The CDR3 has 13 amino acids. J lost 2 bases, V lost 5 bases, and 3 bases had no gene match. Germline values: CDR1 MNHEY, CDR2 SMNVEV (reference sequence). The CDR3 DNA is TGTGCCAGCAGTCGTAGCGGGCCCTACGAGCAGTACTTC. Translated, it gives CASSRSGPYEQYF.

The chain combines TRBV6-5 with TRBJ2-3, with D possibly being TRBD2 (5 bases). Trimming shortened V by 8 bases and J by 4 bases, and 13 bases separated the two germline ends. The CDR3 covers 13 residues. Germline CDR1 and CDR2: MNHEY and SVGAGI. Written as DNA, the CDR3 is TGTGCCAGCTTGAGGCAGGAGGCAGATACGCAGTATTTT. It specifies CASLRQEADTQYF.

The chain recombines TRBV11-3 with TRBJ2-7; weak D call: TRBD2 (6 bases). The CDR3 totals 14 residues. Trimming removed 2 bases at V and 2 bases at J, with 10 bases between. Germline V gene data show CDR1 as SGHNT and CDR2 as YENEEA. CDR3 residues: CASSLKEGPYEQYF. As DNA, the CDR3 is TGTGCCAGCAGCTTAAAGGAGGGGCCCTACGAGCAGTACTTC. Supplemented by reference TRBV11-3 and TRBJ2-7, the full variable domain reads EAGVVQSPRYKIIEKKQPVAFWCNPISGHNTLYWYLQNLGQGPELLIRYENEEAVDDSQLPKDRFSAERLKGVDSTLKIQPAELGDSAVYLCASSLKEGPYEQYFGPGTRLTVT.

CDR3 sequence: CASRTTDYNSPLHF. CDR3 coding DNA: TGTGCCAGCAGGACGACAGACTATAATTCACCCCTCCACTTT. V usage is TRBV7-8 and J usage is TRBJ1-6, with D possibly matching TRBD1 (5 bases). Germline V gene lookup returns CDR1 SGHVS and CDR2 FQNEAQ. The CDR3 runs 14 residues. Trimming pared 6 bases from V and 3 bases from J, leaving 9 bases between.

The rearrangement joins TRBV13 to TRBJ1-2, with TRBD1 identical over 7 bases. CDR3 length: 14 amino acids. In germline, CDR1 is PRHDT, CDR2 FYEKMQ (reference sequence). The V and J ends lost 5 bases and 3 bases, in that order; junction bases with no gene match: 6. The CDR3 region is CASSPPTGYYGYTF. As DNA, the CDR3 is TGTGCCAGCAGCCCACCGACAGGGTACTATGGCTACACCTTC.

J is TRBJ1-4 and V is TRBV6-5; tentatively, D is TRBD1 (6 bases). The CDR3 loop spans 16 amino acids. Germline loops: CDR1 MNHEY, CDR2 SVGAGI. Trimming shortened V by 0 bases and J by 7 bases, and 15 bases separated the two germline ends. CDR3 sequence (DNA): TGTGCCAGCAGTTACTCCCCAGGGGAAGGAGGTGAAAAACTGTTTTTT. It translates to CASSYSPGEGGEKLFF.

CDR3: CSVPRAGGQSFVEQFF. The CDR3 DNA is TGCAGCGTTCCCAGAGCGGGAGGGCAGTCGTTTGTGGAGCAGTTCTTC. V gene TRBV29-1 combines with J gene TRBJ2-1; 10 bases fit TRBD2. The CDR3 loop spans 16 amino acids. The V gene end was trimmed by 5 bases and the J gene end by 10 bases; junction bases not matched to a gene: 17. Germline V gives CDR1 SQVTM, CDR2 ANQGSEA.

The V and J genes are TRBV5-1 and TRBJ1-2; the match to TRBD1 covers 10 bases. The V and J ends lost 4 bases and 3 bases, in that order; junction bases with no gene match: 6. Germline loops: CDR1 SGHRS, CDR2 YFSETQ. CDR3 size: 15 residues. The CDR3 region is CASSRSGTGDYGYTF. DNA for the CDR3: TGCGCCAGCAGCCGTTCCGGGACAGGGGACTATGGCTACACCTTC.